This T cell receptor beta chain appears in the sequencing data of a study of radiation and T cells in renal cell carcinoma. Time point noted: blood 4 weeks post-SBRT, at nephrectomy. As to treatment: 15 Gy SBRT to primary tumor, nephrectomy 4 weeks later. Assay: immunoSEQ multiplex PCR; the TCRdb copy retains only in-frame clones and omits some. The table has around 100,000 clones, more than 65% seen once; the top ten hold more than 7%. V shed 1 base and J shed 2 bases, with 11 bases lying between them. CDR1 is LGHNA, CDR2 YNFKEQ, per germline. This CDR3 comprises 15 residues. The sequence was obtained from a man in his fifties or sixties with renal cell carcinoma. The rearrangement links TRBV4-2 to TRBJ2-5, with D uncertain. The sequencing here drew on blood, taken from a patient whose treatment included radiotherapy and nephrectomy. The CDR3 is CASSQGRGRQETQYF. The CDR3 DNA sequence: TGTGCCAGCAGCCAAGGTCGCGGAAGACAAGAGACCCAGTACTTC.